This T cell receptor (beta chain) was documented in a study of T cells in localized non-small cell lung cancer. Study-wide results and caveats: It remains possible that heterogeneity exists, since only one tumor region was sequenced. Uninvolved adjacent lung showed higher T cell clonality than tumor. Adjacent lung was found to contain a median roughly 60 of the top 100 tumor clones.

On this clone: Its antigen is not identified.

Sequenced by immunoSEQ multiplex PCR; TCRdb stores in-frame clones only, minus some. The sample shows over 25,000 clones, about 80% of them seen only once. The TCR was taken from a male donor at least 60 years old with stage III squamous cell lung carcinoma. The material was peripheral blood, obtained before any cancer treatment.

The CDR3 sequence: CASSFTTGGGGIDTQYF. In DNA, the CDR3 is TGTGCCAGCAGCTTTACGACCGGCGGGGGTGGGATAGATACGCAGTATTTT. This chain links TRBV7-2 with TRBJ2-3; 7 positions match TRBD2. The CDR3 loop spans 17 amino acids. Germline CDR1 is SGHTA and CDR2 is FQGNSA. The ends lost 3 bases at V and 5 bases at J; junction bases unmatched: 14.